Presented here are 7 T cell receptor beta chains from one specimen sequenced in a study of T-cell memory formation after mild COVID-19. TCRdb independently ran MiXCR on the 5' RACE reads; one entry per CDR3 protein. The data contain a few hundred thousand distinct CDR3 sequences, 20% to 25% of them singletons. The sample comprised PBMCs or a T cell subset sorted from them (not recorded which). The receptors stem from a man between 18 and 35 years old who had mild COVID-19 (a few samples of this study predate the infection). Cell type and time point are not known.

The J gene is TRBJ1-4, the V gene TRBV18; D is ambiguous. The V and J ends lost 6 bases and 4 bases respectively, with 9 bases between them. This CDR3 has 13 amino acids. Germline values: CDR1 KGHSH, CDR2 LQKENI. The DNA of the CDR3 is TGTGCCAGCTCCTACAGTCGTAATGAAAAACTGTTTTTT. It is translated as CASSYSRNEKLFF.

This chain uses TRBV3-1 with TRBJ2-5, with D possibly being TRBD2 (6 bases). The CDR3 contains 15 residues. V lost 4 bases and J 7 bases, leaving 19 bases between the germline ends. Germline lookup yields CDR1 LGHDT and CDR2 YNNKEL (reference sequence). The CDR3 nucleotides are TGTGCCAGCAGCCCCCGGTTGCGGGGAGGTGCGACCCAGTACTTC. Encoded protein: CASSPRLRGGATQYF.

V gene TRBV6-2 or TRBV6-3 combines with J gene TRBJ1-6; 7 bases agree with TRBD1. J was trimmed by 8 bases and V by 6 bases; bases with no gene match: 7. This CDR3 contains 14 residues. Looked up from germline, CDR1 is MNHEY and CDR2 is SVGEGT. The CDR3 sequence: CASSPRGTDSPLHF. Written as DNA, the CDR3 is TGTGCCAGCAGCCCCAGGGGGACGGATTCACCCCTCCACTTT.

The chain is built from TRBV7-6 and TRBJ1-2; 8 nucleotides agree with TRBD1. This CDR3 spans 16 amino acids. V lost 5 bases and J lost 1; bases outside the gene matches: 9. CDR1 and CDR2 from the germline V gene are SGHVS and FNYEAQ. The CDR3 sequence: CASSPATGGGNYGYTF. The CDR3 DNA follows: TGTGCCAGCAGCCCAGCCACAGGGGGGGGTAACTATGGCTACACCTTC.

This clonotype was detected a few times. This chain uses TRBV5-6 with TRBJ2-3, with 13 bases matching TRBD2. Losses at the gene ends were 5 bases for V and 3 bases for J; bases not matched to a gene: 6. Looked up from germline, CDR1 is SGHDT and CDR2 is YYEEEE. The CDR3 consists of 16 residues. The CDR3 DNA is TGTGCCAGCAGTTCGGGACTAGCGGGGACTACAGATACGCAGTATTTT. Translated, it gives CASSSGLAGTTDTQYF.

This clonotype was counted only a few times. J is TRBJ2-7 and V is TRBV7-9; 9 bases align to TRBD1. The CDR3 contains 13 residues. V lost 5 bases to trimming and J lost 9 bases; unmatched junction nucleotides: 8. Per germline, CDR1 SEHNR and CDR2 FQNEAQ (reference sequence). CDR3 sequence reads: CASSEPGQGGQYF. The DNA of the CDR3 is TGTGCCAGCAGCGAACCGGGACAGGGCGGGCAGTACTTC. Drawing the rest from reference TRBV7-9 and TRBJ2-7, the complete variable domain is DTGVSQNPRHKITKRGQNVTFRCDPISEHNRLYWYRQTLGQGPEFLTYFQNEAQLEKSRLLSDRFSAERPKGSFSTLEIQRTEQGDSAMYLCASSEPGQGGQYFGPGTRLTVT.

The rearrangement joins TRBV5-5 to TRBJ2-7; D perhaps matches TRBD1 (5 bases). The CDR3 extends over 13 amino acids. CDR1 SGHKS and CDR2 YYEKEE come from the germline V gene (reference sequence). V was cut by 8 bases and J by 0 bases, with 12 bases left in between. The CDR3 loop is CARSPRDSYEQYV. The CDR3 bases are TGTGCCAGAAGCCCCAGGGACTCCTACGAGCAGTACGTC.